Given below is one T cell receptor (beta chain) in context. As yet, its antigen is unknown. The record originates from a study of beta chain features in type 1 diabetes. Overall study: Healthy donors resembled patients in age, gender and cell yields.

This CDR3 region has 12 residues. The V gene lost 8 bases and the J gene lost 5 bases, with 10 bases spanning the gap. The germline V gene encodes CDR1 SNHLY and CDR2 FYNNEI. General observations from the study: At VDJ recombination sites, type 1 diabetes patients had fewer insertions and more deleted nucleotides. Shorter TCRB CDR3s, moderately but significantly so, marked every one of the four CD4+ subsets in Type 1 diabetes patients. In the patient group, naive, central memory and Treg TCRB repertoires seemed more alike than in the healthy donor group.

The authors reverse transcribed all of the isolated RNA, so sequencing captured expressed TCRB transcripts. Only in-frame clones appear in the TCRdb table, and some are missing; sequencing was by immunoSEQ multiplex PCR. The table includes roughly 51,000 clones, roughly 52% detected once. Sequenced sample: Tregs from blood. V is TRBV2 and J is TRBJ2-4; a weak D match, TRBD1 (6 bases). The receptor's source is a woman aged 40 to 50 with type 1 diabetes. Here the CDR3 reads CASSGVENIQYF. The CDR3 coding sequence is TGTGCCAGCTCAGGGGTGGAAAACATTCAGTACTTC.